These 27 T cell receptor beta chains originate from one sample sequenced in a study of long-term antiretroviral therapy in people with HIV. With survey level as its setting, the immunoSEQ assay was v3.0. Measured with immunoSEQ multiplex PCR; TCRdb has only the in-frame clones, and not every one. The sample lists about 16,000 clones, over 70% occurring once. The sample in question was unsorted PBMCs, obtained 1.5 years before starting antiretroviral therapy. The receptor source for this set is a woman between 45 and 65 years old with HIV.

The chain uses TRBV7-9 and TRBJ1-3, with D perhaps TRBD1 (6 bases). The germline V gene encodes CDR1 SEHNR and CDR2 FQNEAQ (reference sequence). The CDR3 has 17 residues. V lost 5 bases and J 0 bases, leaving 17 bases between the germline ends. The CDR3 DNA sequence: TGTGCCAGCAGCCCACGACAGGTTCAAAGCTCTGGAAACACCATATATTTT. Amino acid sequence: CASSPRQVQSSGNTIYF.

In this sample, this clone turned up once. The chain carries TRBV27 and TRBJ1-5, with unresolved D. Germline assignment: CDR1 MNHEY and CDR2 SMNVEV (reference sequence). The CDR3 contains 13 residues. The V gene lost 3 bases and the J gene lost 4 bases, with 7 bases spanning the gap. The CDR3 loop is CASSFTRNQPQHF. The CDR3 DNA reads as TGTGCCAGCAGTTTCACCCGAAATCAGCCCCAGCATTTT.

This clone came up a few times. The chain carries TRBV4-2 and TRBJ1-2; D is possibly TRBD1 (6 bases). The CDR3 has 14 amino acids. The V and J ends lost 1 base and 4 bases respectively, with 10 bases between them. CDR1 and CDR2 from the germline V gene are LGHNA and YNFKEQ. CDR3 sequence: CASSQGQEGYGYTF. The CDR3 DNA is TGTGCCAGCAGCCAAGGACAGGAGGGCTATGGCTACACCTTC.

V and J are TRBV6-6 and TRBJ2-1, with 7 bases identical to TRBD1. Germline CDR1 reads MNHNY; CDR2 reads SVGAGI (reference sequence). This CDR3 has 14 residues. After removal of 3 bases from V and 7 bases from J, the junction contained 6 bases not matched to a gene. CDR3 sequence reads: CASSYRRGQNEQFF. In DNA, the CDR3 is TGTGCCAGCAGTTATAGAAGGGGGCAGAATGAGCAGTTCTTC.

The chain uses TRBV18 and TRBJ2-5; maybe TRBD2 (5 bases). The germline CDR1 and CDR2 sequences are KGHSH and LQKENI. The CDR3 spans 16 residues. Trimming took off 1 base at V and 1 base at J, with 13 bases between the two ends. CDR3 in amino acids: CASSPLASLSQETQYF. The CDR3 bases are TGTGCCAGCTCACCACTCGCTAGCCTAAGCCAAGAGACCCAGTACTTC.

The V and J genes are TRBV4-3 and TRBJ2-7; 7 bases fit TRBD1. CDR1 and CDR2 (germline): LGHNA, YSLEER. This CDR3 region has 14 residues. V lost 1 base to trimming and J lost 3 bases; unmatched junction nucleotides: 3. The CDR3 nucleotides are TGCGCCAGCAGCCAAGGGTGGACAGGCTACGAGCAGTACTTC. Translation: CASSQGWTGYEQYF.

The V gene is TRBV2, the J gene TRBJ2-6; the D gene is possibly TRBD2 (6 bases). Germline-derived CDR1 and CDR2 are SNHLY and FYNNEI. V was pared by 2 bases and J by 2 bases, with 22 bases between. The CDR3 is 20 residues long. CDR3 DNA sequence: TGTGCCAGCAGTGAAAGGTCGGAGGGCAGGAGGCACCCTGGGGCCAACGTCCTGACTTTC. Translation gives CASSERSEGRRHPGANVLTF.

This clone has a handful of counts. This rearrangement joins TRBV5-6 to TRBJ2-7; possibly TRBD1 for D (6 bases). The germline V gene has CDR1 SGHDT and CDR2 YYEEEE. This CDR3 spans 12 amino acids. Trimming cost V 4 bases and J 6 bases, with 11 bases left between them. The CDR3 spells CASSKTGFEQYF. The CDR3 DNA follows: TGTGCCAGCAGCAAAACAGGGTTCGAGCAGTACTTC.

V is TRBV11-2 and J is TRBJ2-7, with 9 bases that match TRBD2. This CDR3 comprises 14 residues. With 1 base clipped from V and 3 bases from J, the junction kept 1 base outside the gene matches. Germline V gene lookup returns CDR1 SGHAT and CDR2 FQNNGV. CDR3 nucleotides: TGTGCCAGCAGCTTAGGAGCGGGGGGCTACGAGCAGTACGTC. This encodes CASSLGAGGYEQYV.

V is TRBV29-1 and J is TRBJ1-1, with 7 bases aligning to TRBD1. V shed 7 bases, J shed 0 bases, and the junction held 8 bases outside the gene matches. Germline values: CDR1 SQVTM, CDR2 ANQGSEA. The CDR3 is 14 residues long. CDR3 in DNA: TGCAGCGGCGCCGGGACAGTAATGAACACTGAAGCTTTCTTT. It encodes CSGAGTVMNTEAFF.

The chain couples TRBV6-5 to TRBJ1-2; 10 positions match TRBD1. V was clipped by 2 bases and J by 5 bases; unmatched bases: 5. This CDR3 is built from 15 residues. From germline, CDR1 is MNHEY and CDR2 SVGAGI. The CDR3 loop reads CASSYRDRGLYGYTF. Written as DNA, the CDR3 is TGTGCCAGCAGTTACCGGGACAGGGGTCTGTATGGCTACACCTTC.

J is TRBJ1-2 and V is TRBV5-1; D remains unclear. The germline CDR1 and CDR2 sequences are SGHRS and YFSETQ. The germline V and J ends were trimmed by 3 bases and 4 bases, with 7 bases remaining between them. CDR3 length: 12 residues. The CDR3 nucleotides read TGCGCCAGCAGCTCTACCTCCTATGGCTACACCTTC. Translating it yields CASSSTSYGYTF.

The chain is built from TRBV7-3 and TRBJ2-2; D gene ambiguous. CDR1 is SGHTA and CDR2 is FQGTGA in the germline V gene. The length of the CDR3 is 14 residues. V was clipped by 1 base and J by 2 bases, with 5 bases between them. CDR3 loop: CASSLISNTGELFF. CDR3 in DNA: TGTGCCAGCAGCTTAATTTCCAACACCGGGGAGCTGTTTTTT.

V is TRBV2 and J is TRBJ1-5; 9 nucleotides agree with TRBD1. Germline lookup yields CDR1 SNHLY and CDR2 FYNNEI. The CDR3 is 14 amino acids. Trimming took 0 bases from V and 7 from J; bases not matched to a gene: 1. The CDR3 loop reads CASSEADRGQPQHF. In nucleotides, the CDR3 is TGTGCCAGCAGTGAAGCGGACAGGGGCCAGCCCCAGCATTTT.

This chain joins TRBV27 and TRBJ2-2; possible D gene TRBD2, 6 bases. The CDR3 runs 14 residues. V lost 6 bases, J lost 7 bases, and 15 bases lay in between. The germline V gene encodes CDR1 MNHEY and CDR2 SMNVEV (reference sequence). This CDR3 is CASSPPGGDGELFF. In nucleotides, the CDR3 is TGTGCCAGCAGCCCGCCCGGGGGTGACGGGGAGCTGTTTTTT.

This clone was seen a few times. This chain joins TRBV19 and TRBJ1-6, with 8 bases matching TRBD1. The junction had 3 bases not matched to a gene; V was cut back by 5 bases and J by 0 bases. The germline V gene has CDR1 LNHDA and CDR2 SQIVND (reference sequence). This CDR3 has 16 amino acids. CDR3 in amino acids: CASSPGQGSYNSPLHF. CDR3 sequence (DNA): TGTGCCAGTAGTCCCGGACAGGGCTCCTATAATTCACCCCTCCACTTT.

The CDR3 loop is CASSLQGINQPQHF. For the CDR3, the DNA is TGTGCCAGCAGCTTACAGGGGATAAATCAGCCCCAGCATTTT. The rearrangement links TRBV5-6 to TRBJ1-5, with 7 bases aligning to TRBD1. Germline V gene sequence: CDR1 SGHDT, CDR2 YYEEEE. This CDR3 spans 14 amino acids. After removal of 2 bases from V and 4 bases from J, the junction contained 3 bases not matched to a gene.

This clone was detected only a few times. The chain employs TRBV30 and TRBJ1-4; D gene ambiguous. The V gene lost 0 bases and the J gene lost 2 bases, with 16 bases spanning the gap. This CDR3 is built from 17 residues. CDR1 and CDR2 from the germline V gene are GTSNPN and SVGIG (reference sequence). Here the CDR3 reads CAWSVFPPWITNEKLFF. The DNA of the CDR3 is TGTGCCTGGAGTGTATTCCCTCCGTGGATCACTAATGAAAAACTGTTTTTT. Filled out from reference TRBV30 and TRBJ1-4, the complete variable domain reads SQTIHQWPATLVQPVGSPLSLECTVEGTSNPNLYWYRQAAGRGLQLLFYSVGIGQISSEVPQNLSASRPQDRQFILSSKKLLLSDSGFYLCAWSVFPPWITNEKLFFGSGTQLSVL.

This rearrangement joins TRBV5-6 to TRBJ1-2; D is ambiguous. V gave up 0 bases and J gave up 5 bases, with 11 bases separating them. This CDR3 has 14 residues. CDR1 SGHDT and CDR2 YYEEEE come from the germline V gene. This CDR3 is CASSLDGPFYGYTF. For the CDR3, the DNA is TGTGCCAGCAGCTTGGATGGGCCTTTTTATGGCTACACCTTC. Based on the CDR3 plus reference TRBV5-6 and TRBJ1-2, the full variable domain is DAGVTQSPTHLIKTRGQQVTLRCSPKSGHDTVSWYQQALGQGPQFIFQYYEEEERQRGNFPDRFSGHQFPNYSSELNVNALLLGDSALYLCASSLDGPFYGYTFGSGTRLTVV.

This sequence joins TRBV20-1 and TRBJ2-5; D is ambiguous. The V and J ends lost 5 bases and 5 bases respectively, with 9 bases between them. The CDR3 is made up of 11 amino acids. Germline loops: CDR1 DFQATT, CDR2 SNEGSKA (reference sequence). In nucleotides, the CDR3 is TGCAGTGCTCCCCGTATCGAGACCCAGTACTTC. Protein product: CSAPRIETQYF.

The chain carries TRBV5-8 and TRBJ2-3, with 11 bases identical to TRBD1. The CDR3 contains 16 residues. The V and J ends lost 4 bases and 4 bases, in that order; junction bases with no gene match: 8. The germline V gene encodes CDR1 SGHTS and CDR2 YDEGEE. The DNA of the CDR3 is TGTGCCAGCAGCACGACCGGACAGGGGGCATCAGATACGCAGTATTTT. Translated: CASSTTGQGASDTQYF. The whole variable domain, filled in from reference TRBV5-8 and TRBJ2-3, reads EAGVTQSPTHLIKTRGQQATLRCSPISGHTSVYWYQQALGLGLQFLLWYDEGEERNRGNFPPRFSGRQFPNYSSELNVNALELEDSALYLCASSTTGQGASDTQYFGPGTRLTVL.

V and J are TRBV19 and TRBJ1-5; 8 bases are a match to TRBD1. CDR1 and CDR2 (germline): LNHDA, SQIVND (reference sequence). V lost 3 bases to trimming and J lost 0 bases; unmatched junction nucleotides: 4. CDR3 length: 16 amino acids. The CDR3 DNA reads TGTGCCAGTAGTATCGGGACAGGATATAGCAATCAGCCCCAGCATTTT. Amino acid sequence: CASSIGTGYSNQPQHF.

This clone was counted a few times. The rearrangement links TRBV4-1 to TRBJ2-4, with D tentatively TRBD1 (6 bases). Germline CDR1 and CDR2: MGHRA and YSYEKL. This CDR3 has 15 residues. V was pared by 0 bases and J by 7 bases, with 13 bases between. CDR3 nucleotide sequence: TGCGCCAGCAGCCAAGATGGGGGCGGGTGGAACATTCAGTACTTC. It is translated as CASSQDGGGWNIQYF.

The J gene is TRBJ1-2, the V gene TRBV4-1; D might be TRBD1 (5 bases). CDR3 size: 15 residues. Germline V gene sequence: CDR1 MGHRA, CDR2 YSYEKL. V dropped 0 bases and J dropped 2 bases, with 10 bases sitting between them. For the CDR3, the DNA is TGCGCCAGCAGCCAAGAGCAACGACAGAACTATGGCTACACCTTC. This sequence encodes CASSQEQRQNYGYTF.

This chain links TRBV10-3 with TRBJ1-4, with 9 positions matching TRBD1. V lost 10 bases, J lost 10 bases, and 13 bases stayed unmatched. Germline assignment: CDR1 ENHRY and CDR2 SYGVKD. This CDR3 has 14 residues. The CDR3 DNA is TGTGCCAGTCAATCGACAGGGGGTAGCAGAAAACTGTTTTTT. This gives the protein CASQSTGGSRKLFF.

V is TRBV13 and J is TRBJ2-7; D is perhaps TRBD1 (6 bases). The V end lost 4 bases, the J end lost 0 bases, and 13 bases lay between the germline ends. Germline CDR1 PRHDT, CDR2 FYEKMQ (reference sequence). CDR3 size: 15 residues. CDR3 residues: CASSSGGQSSYEQYF. In nucleotides, the CDR3 is TGTGCCAGCAGCTCCGGAGGACAGAGCTCCTACGAGCAGTACTTC.

The chain joins TRBV6-5 to TRBJ2-3, with D maybe TRBD2 (5 bases). The CDR3 sequence is 15 residues long. Germline CDR1 MNHEY, CDR2 SVGAGI. The V gene lost 6 bases and the J gene lost 6 bases, with 19 bases spanning the gap. The DNA of the CDR3 is TGTGCCAGCAGGAACTCTAGGGAGATGGGGGATACGCAGTATTTT. Translation: CASRNSREMGDTQYF.